The sequence of this TCR beta chain was determined in a study of cytotoxic CD8 clonotypes in ibrutinib-treated CLL. Repertoires were generated with immunoSEQ multiplex PCR, while TCRdb's copy carries only in-frame clones and drops some. The profile shows about 68,000 clones, more than 60% of them singletons. On this clone itself: Its antigen is unidentified.

V lost 8 bases and J lost 1; bases outside the gene matches: 9. The CDR3 has 16 residues. Germline V gene sequence: CDR1 KGHSH, CDR2 LQKENI. Study-wide findings and caveats: At the start, clonality exceeded age-matched healthy donors and followed circulating CD8+ T-cell counts.

The sequencing used PBMCs, collected after 12 months of ibrutinib treatment. This TCR derives from a human donor with chronic lymphocytic leukemia. V and J are TRBV18 and TRBJ1-2; 11 bases fit TRBD1. As DNA, the CDR3 is TGTGCCAGCACCGGGACAGGGGGTGACCATAACTATGGCTACACCTTC. Its translation is CASTGTGGDHNYGYTF.